These 5 T cell receptor beta chains were all obtained from the same sample, sequenced in a study of cytotoxic CD8 clonotypes in ibrutinib-treated CLL. Clones were sequenced by immunoSEQ multiplex PCR, and TCRdb holds only the in-frame ones, with some missing. The sample yields 150,000 or so clones, approximately 80% seen once. The sequencing used PBMCs, collected after 12 months of ibrutinib treatment. These receptors were taken from a human donor with chronic lymphocytic leukemia.

The genes are TRBV9 and TRBJ2-2; possibly TRBD1 for D (6 bases). Germline-derived CDR1 and CDR2 are SGDLS and YYNGEE. With 3 bases removed from V and 0 bases from J, the gap between germline ends came to 9 bases. The CDR3 has 15 amino acids. The CDR3 DNA follows: TGTGCCAGCAGCGCGGGACAACCGAACACCGGGGAGCTGTTTTTT. It encodes CASSAGQPNTGELFF.

CDR3 nucleotide sequence: TGCGCCAGCAGTCCTGTCCCAGATCAATCCTACGAGCAGTACTTC. This translates into CASSPVPDQSYEQYF. This chain uses TRBV4-1 with TRBJ2-7; D gene uncertain. Germline CDR1 reads MGHRA; CDR2 reads YSYEKL. V lost 6 bases, J lost 1 base, and 16 bases lay in between. The CDR3 loop spans 15 amino acids.

CDR3 coding DNA: TGTGCCTGGAGTAGTCGTGCGGACTACAATGAGCAGTTCTTC. It codes for CAWSSRADYNEQFF. The chain is built from TRBV30 and TRBJ2-1; D gene ambiguous. CDR1 and CDR2 (germline): GTSNPN, SVGIG (reference sequence). There are 14 residues in the CDR3. The V end lost 2 bases, the J end lost 3 bases, and 11 bases lay between the germline ends.

The gene calls are TRBV4-3 and TRBJ1-5; a possible D gene is TRBD1 (5 bases). CDR3 length: 17 amino acids. Germline V gene lookup returns CDR1 LGHNA and CDR2 YSLEER. The germline V and J ends were trimmed by 0 bases and 1 base, with 13 bases remaining between them. The CDR3 sequence: CASSQDWGIRSNQPQHF. The CDR3 nucleotides are TGCGCCAGCAGCCAAGATTGGGGGATTCGGAGCAATCAGCCCCAGCATTTT.

The rearrangement uses TRBV9 and TRBJ2-5; 7 bases match TRBD2. There are 14 residues in the CDR3. V was pared by 4 bases and J by 5 bases, with 8 bases of the junction left unmatched. From germline, CDR1 is SGDLS and CDR2 YYNGEE. CDR3 coding DNA: TGTGCCAGCAGCAACTTAGCCGGGGGGGAGACCCAGTACTTC. It specifies CASSNLAGGETQYF. Variable domain in full (rest from reference TRBV9 and TRBJ2-5): DSGVTQTPKHLITATGQRVTLRCSPRSGDLSVYWYQQSLDQGLQFLIQYYNGEERAKGNILERFSAQQFPDLHSELNLSSLELGDSALYFCASSNLAGGETQYFGPGTRLLVL.